The rows below give T cell receptor beta chains drawn from one sample of a study of control samples from healthy donors and cancer patients. Clones were read by immunoSEQ multiplex PCR, and TCRdb kept only the in-frame ones, dropping some. The data show about 130,000 clones, with around 94% seen just once and 12% to 15% held by the top ten. Material: PBMCs. These receptors all come from a man aged 60-69 years with colorectal cancer. Both conserved end residues are part of each CDR3. A D gene is named only where the DNA matches it firmly. Clone size is stated in some rows and not others, as once, few, many or a class when expanded.

V gene,D gene,clone size,J gene,CDR3 length,CDR3 protein,CDR3 DNA
TRBV7-9,TRBD1,.,TRBJ1-6,17,CASSLASGGFYNSPLHF,TGTGCCAGCAGCTTAGCGTCAGGGGGCTTCTATAATTCACCCCTCCACTTT
TRBV18,.,.,TRBJ2-7,14,CASSPGQSSYEQYF,TGTGCCAGCTCACCCGGACAGAGCTCCTACGAGCAGTACTTC
TRBV4-2,TRBD1,.,TRBJ1-2,15,CASSAQGDLSYGYTF,TGTGCCAGCAGCGCACAGGGGGACCTTAGCTATGGCTACACCTTC
TRBV4-1,.,.,TRBJ1-5,15,CASSQVSGDIQPQHF,TGCGCCAGCAGCCAAGTATCGGGGGACATCCAGCCCCAGCATTTT
TRBV2,.,.,TRBJ2-1,11,CASKFEGKQFF,TGTGCCAGCAAGTTTGAGGGAAAGCAGTTCTTC
TRBV6-1,.,.,TRBJ1-3,12,CASSERRNTIYF,TGTGCCAGCAGTGAGCGTCGAAACACCATATATTTT
TRBV18,.,.,TRBJ2-5,13,CASSPDSQETQYF,TGTGCCAGCTCACCAGACAGTCAAGAGACCCAGTACTTC
TRBV14,TRBD1,.,TRBJ1-3,15,CASSQGDSSGNTIYF,TGTGCCAGCAGCCAAGGGGACAGCTCTGGAAACACCATATATTTT
TRBV4-3,TRBD1,.,TRBJ1-2,13,CASSHDRGNGYTF,TGCGCCAGCAGCCATGACAGGGGCAATGGCTACACCTTC
TRBV27,TRBD2,.,TRBJ2-1,15,CASSSRGGGRDEQFF,TGTGCCAGCAGCTCCCGCGGGGGAGGAAGAGATGAGCAGTTCTTC
TRBV7-2,TRBD2,.,TRBJ2-1,15,CASTPTSGGYNEQFF,TGTGCCAGCACCCCGACTAGCGGGGGCTACAATGAGCAGTTCTTC
TRBV27,.,.,TRBJ2-2,15,CASSLASPNTGELFF,TGTGCCAGCAGTTTAGCTAGCCCGAACACCGGGGAGCTGTTTTTT
TRBV4-1,.,.,TRBJ1-1,16,CASSHRAGGAVTEAFF,TGCGCCAGCAGCCACCGAGCCGGGGGGGCGGTAACTGAAGCTTTCTTT
TRBV7-7,.,.,TRBJ1-4,16,CASRPDRRATNEKLFF,TGTGCCAGCAGGCCTGACAGGCGTGCAACTAATGAAAAACTGTTTTTT
TRBV2,.,.,TRBJ2-7,12,CASNVRTYEQYF,TGTGCCAGCAATGTACGTACTTACGAGCAGTACTTC
TRBV7-9,.,.,TRBJ1-4,16,CASSLKKGQDNEKLFF,TGTGCCAGCAGCTTAAAGAAGGGGCAGGACAATGAAAAACTGTTTTTT
TRBV6-5,.,.,TRBJ1-6,11,CASGLNSPLHF,TGTGCCAGCGGCCTGAATTCACCCCTCCACTTT
TRBV28,TRBD1,.,TRBJ1-4,14,CASSPQDRAEKLFF,TGTGCCAGCAGCCCCCAGGACAGGGCCGAAAAACTGTTTTTT
TRBV27,.,.,TRBJ2-7,14,CASTLPSVSYEQYF,TGTGCCAGCACTCTGCCATCGGTCTCCTACGAGCAGTACTTC
TRBV19,TRBD1,.,TRBJ2-2,18,CASSIRAWETGGPGELFF,TGTGCCAGTAGTATAAGGGCCTGGGAGACAGGGGGTCCCGGGGAGCTGTTTTTT
TRBV10-3,.,.,TRBJ1-3,13,CAIRRKGGNTIYF,TGTGCCATCAGGAGGAAAGGCGGAAACACCATATATTTT
TRBV4-1,TRBD1,.,TRBJ1-2,14,CASSHVDRDYGYTF,TGCGCCAGCAGCCATGTTGACAGGGACTATGGCTACACCTTC
TRBV7-2,.,.,TRBJ1-2,14,CASSPPLRYYGYTF,TGTGCCAGCAGCCCGCCCCTAAGATACTATGGCTACACCTTC
TRBV3-1/TRBV3-2,.,once,TRBJ1-2,15,CASSQGGREGYGYTF,TGTGCCAGCAGCCAAGGAGGTAGGGAAGGGTATGGCTACACCTTC
TRBV3-1/TRBV3-2,.,.,TRBJ1-1,13,CASSQAVNTEAFF,TGTGCCAGCAGCCAAGCTGTGAACACTGAAGCTTTCTTT
TRBV4-1,.,.,TRBJ2-7,17,CASSQGLRQDMTYEQYF,TGCGCCAGCAGCCAAGGCCTAAGACAGGATATGACCTACGAGCAGTACTTC
TRBV9,.,.,TRBJ1-4,14,CASSPDRYNEKLFF,TGTGCCAGCAGCCCTGACAGGTATAATGAAAAACTGTTTTTT
TRBV10-3,.,.,TRBJ2-7,15,CAISESGNNGHEQYF,TGTGCCATCAGTGAGTCCGGGAATAATGGCCACGAGCAGTACTTC
TRBV5-5,.,once,TRBJ2-7,15,CASSFGWGSSYEQYF,TGTGCCAGCAGCTTTGGTTGGGGGAGCTCCTACGAGCAGTACTTC
TRBV10-3,.,.,TRBJ1-6,14,CAISEQGENSPLHF,TGTGCCATCAGTGAGCAGGGAGAAAATTCACCCCTCCACTTT
TRBV6-1,.,.,TRBJ2-5,13,CASSEPTRETQYF,TGTGCCAGCAGTGAGCCCACCCGGGAGACCCAGTACTTC
TRBV2,.,once,TRBJ1-5,20,CASSDPASEVAGRGNQPQHF,TGTGCCAGCAGTGACCCCGCCTCGGAAGTGGCAGGGAGGGGTAATCAGCCCCAGCATTTT
TRBV3-1/TRBV3-2,.,.,TRBJ1-5,13,CASSQVKGQPQHF,TGTGCCAGCAGCCAAGTTAAGGGTCAGCCCCAGCATTTT
TRBV18,.,.,TRBJ2-7,14,CASSPQGSSYEQYF,TGTGCCAGCTCACCGCAGGGGAGTAGCTACGAGCAGTACTTC
TRBV6-5,TRBD2,.,TRBJ2-1,14,CASIPSGGGSEQFF,TGTGCCAGCATTCCCTCCGGGGGGGGGTCTGAGCAGTTCTTC
TRBV6-5,.,.,TRBJ1-2,14,CASGRGGKGYGYTF,TGTGCCAGTGGACGGGGGGGAAAGGGCTATGGCTACACCTTC
TRBV20-1,.,few,TRBJ1-2,12,CSASVGGYGYTF,TGCAGTGCTAGTGTGGGAGGCTATGGCTACACCTTC
TRBV9,.,.,TRBJ1-2,13,CASSPNGEYGYTF,TGTGCCAGCAGCCCCAATGGGGAGTATGGCTACACCTTC
TRBV6-1,.,once,TRBJ1-2,14,CASSEPDGSYGYTF,TGTGCCAGCAGTGAACCGGACGGATCCTATGGCTACACCTTC
TRBV7-2,.,.,TRBJ2-3,15,CASSLVWDPRDTQYF,TGTGCCAGCAGCTTAGTATGGGATCCTAGGGATACGCAGTATTTT
TRBV5-1,.,.,TRBJ2-3,16,CASSLEVAGSTDTQYF,TGCGCCAGCAGCTTGGAGGTTGCGGGGAGCACAGATACGCAGTATTTT
TRBV19,TRBD1,.,TRBJ1-1,15,CASSAQGAPNTEAFF,TGTGCCAGTAGTGCCCAGGGGGCGCCGAACACTGAAGCTTTCTTT
TRBV25-1,.,.,TRBJ1-2,16,CASSGTDTKANYGYTF,TGTGCCAGCAGTGGGACGGATACGAAAGCTAACTATGGCTACACCTTC
TRBV29-1,.,.,TRBJ1-2,12,CSVEAIEQDYTF,TGCAGCGTTGAAGCGATCGAGCAGGACTACACCTTC
TRBV7-9,.,once,TRBJ2-7,13,CASSPRASYEQYF,TGTGCCAGCAGCCCCCGGGCAAGCTACGAGCAGTACTTC
TRBV18,.,.,TRBJ1-1,15,CASSPLTVPDTEAFF,TGTGCCAGCTCACCGTTGACAGTACCCGACACTGAAGCTTTCTTT
TRBV27,.,.,TRBJ1-5,14,CASRDLGGGQPQHF,TGTGCCAGTAGGGACTTGGGGGGGGGTCAGCCCCAGCATTTT
TRBV18,.,.,TRBJ2-5,11,CASSPEETQYF,TGTGCCAGCTCACCAGAAGAGACCCAGTACTTC
TRBV4-1,.,.,TRBJ2-5,15,CASSQAGTPQETQYF,TGCGCCAGCAGCCAAGCGGGGACCCCCCAAGAGACCCAGTACTTC
TRBV7-9,TRBD1,.,TRBJ1-1,14,CASSLGQGEIVAFF,TGTGCCAGCAGCTTAGGACAGGGTGAGATCGTAGCTTTCTTT
TRBV27,.,.,TRBJ2-5,17,CASSSLSPRGRAETQYF,TGTGCCAGCAGTTCATTATCGCCCCGCGGAAGAGCAGAGACCCAGTACTTC
TRBV11-3,.,.,TRBJ2-7,13,CASSLRQEGEQYF,TGTGCCAGCAGCTTGAGGCAGGAAGGCGAGCAGTACTTC
TRBV30,.,.,TRBJ2-7,14,CAWSLPPQLYEQYF,TGTGCCTGGAGTTTACCCCCTCAACTCTACGAGCAGTACTTC
TRBV5-1,TRBD1,.,TRBJ2-2,15,CASSFGTGYTGELFF,TGCGCCAGCAGCTTCGGGACAGGGTACACCGGGGAGCTGTTTTTT
TRBV5-1,TRBD1,.,TRBJ2-3,17,CASSLAGTGSGTDTQYF,TGCGCCAGCAGCTTGGCCGGGACAGGGAGCGGGACAGATACGCAGTATTTT
TRBV19,.,.,TRBJ1-1,16,CASSIKAGKENTEAFF,TGTGCCAGTAGTATAAAAGCGGGGAAGGAGAACACTGAAGCTTTCTTT
TRBV11-3,.,.,TRBJ2-5,13,CASSLDRQETQYF,TGTGCCAGCAGCTTAGACCGCCAAGAGACCCAGTACTTC
TRBV6-2/TRBV6-3,.,once,TRBJ1-2,14,CASSYEGDFYGYTF,TGTGCCAGCAGTTACGAGGGGGATTTTTATGGCTACACCTTC
TRBV5-1,TRBD1,once,TRBJ2-5,16,CASSLLTQGAGETQYF,TGCGCCAGCAGCCTTCTTACCCAGGGGGCAGGGGAGACCCAGTACTTC
TRBV24-1,.,.,TRBJ2-2,13,CAAGGRGTGELFF,TGTGCCGCCGGGGGTCGAGGCACCGGGGAGCTGTTTTTT